These T cell receptor beta chains were read from a single sample in a study of CD8 T cells in ankylosing spondylitis. One entry per CDR3 protein results from TCRdb running MiXCR on the 5' RACE reads. The sample yields about 440,000 distinct CDR3 sequences, about a sixth seen once. Sequencing was performed on blood, either unsorted or a sorted T cell fraction (not recorded which). These receptors were taken from a male donor with ankylosing spondylitis. Each CDR3 is given with its conserved first and last residue. The order of the fields is V gene, J gene, CDR3 protein.

TRBV4-1	TRBJ1-4	CASSVQGWNEKLFF
TRBV6-2/TRBV6-3	TRBJ1-1	CASTRALNTEAFF
TRBV20-1	TRBJ1-1	CSASSNQREVAFF
TRBV10-3	TRBJ2-7	CAIGPSYEQYF
TRBV4-2	TRBJ2-7	CASSQDGARDNGQYF
TRBV9	TRBJ1-1	CASSWGQGGTEAFF
TRBV27	TRBJ1-1	CASSLPGVPNTEAFF
TRBV7-2	TRBJ2-7	CASSLAAGTGGAYEQYF
TRBV28	TRBJ1-1	CASYDRDSRRQAEAFF
TRBV12-3/TRBV12-4	TRBJ2-1	CASSLSGVYNEQFF
TRBV27	TRBJ1-6	CASSPYGDNSPLHF
TRBV3-1	TRBJ2-7	CASSFSTYEQYF
TRBV25-1	TRBJ2-5	CASRRTGDTETQYF
TRBV20-1	TRBJ2-5	CSASRGNREGETQYF
TRBV5-6	TRBJ1-1	CASRGTPNTEAFF
TRBV28	TRBJ2-7	CASSLLRTRSEQYF
TRBV24-1	TRBJ2-7	CATCLAGGPSSSYEQYF
TRBV7-2	TRBJ2-1	CASRIGTSVYNEQFF
TRBV5-1	TRBJ2-1	CASSLVAGNNEQFF
TRBV6-1	TRBJ1-1	CASRVAVNTEAFF
TRBV5-1	TRBJ1-1	CASSLAPGQGETEAFF
TRBV5-5	TRBJ1-6	CASSLVGDRNNSPLHF
TRBV18	TRBJ1-1	CASSPDSTTEAFF
TRBV10-3	TRBJ2-2	CAIRLRAGELFF
TRBV30	TRBJ2-1	CAWSPTSGMYNEQFF
TRBV24-1	TRBJ1-1	CATSDLRPRDTEAFF
TRBV2	TRBJ2-1	CASSRAGTIPNEQFF
TRBV11-1	TRBJ2-2	CASSIRGDTGELFF
TRBV20-1	TRBJ1-2	CSAQTGDSGYTF
TRBV3-1	TRBJ2-5	CASSLTPYQETQYF
TRBV20-1	TRBJ2-1	CSATTSGRAWSEQFF